One and the same sample provided the 31 T cell receptor beta chains below, sequenced in a study of shared clonotypes between healthy human individuals. Clones were sequenced by immunoSEQ multiplex PCR, and TCRdb holds only the in-frame ones, with some missing. This sample has 2 million or so clones, with about 95% found just once. Naive CD8 populations comprised CD45RO-negative cells positively selected for CCR7, excluding terminally differentiated effector memory CD45RA+ cells. Sequenced material: naive CD8+ T cells sorted from blood. These receptor sequences come from a man in his late teens or twenties in good health.

V usage is TRBV27 and J usage is TRBJ1-2; possibly TRBD1 for D (5 bases). V was pared by 0 bases and J by 8 bases, with 13 bases between. The CDR3 has 14 amino acids. The V gene's germline CDR1 is MNHEY and CDR2 SMNVEV (reference sequence). CDR3 in amino acids: CASSLSAGLEGYTF. CDR3 DNA sequence: TGTGCCAGCAGTTTATCCGCAGGGTTAGAGGGCTACACCTTC.

The rearrangement uses TRBV4-1 and TRBJ2-3; 7 nucleotides line up with TRBD2. The CDR3 has 15 residues. V lost 0 bases to trimming and J lost 4 bases; unmatched junction nucleotides: 4. The germline V gene has CDR1 MGHRA and CDR2 YSYEKL. CDR3: CASSQEKRGPDTQYF. As DNA, the CDR3 is TGCGCCAGCAGCCAAGAGAAGCGGGGTCCAGATACGCAGTATTTT.

The rearrangement joins TRBV5-5 to TRBJ2-3, with 7 bases lining up with TRBD1. V dropped 3 bases and J dropped 2; count of bases not matched to a gene: 6. The CDR3 length is 15 residues. Germline loops: CDR1 SGHKS, CDR2 YYEKEE (reference sequence). This chain's CDR3 is CASSSSGQLTDTQYF. In DNA form, the CDR3 reads TGTGCCAGCAGCTCCTCGGGACAGCTCACAGATACGCAGTATTTT.

This clone came up a few times. At the DNA level, this CDR3 is encoded by other sequences in the same sample as well. The V gene is TRBV7-9, the J gene TRBJ2-7, with unresolved D. Germline lookup yields CDR1 SEHNR and CDR2 FQNEAQ (reference sequence). The CDR3 runs 11 residues. The V and J ends lost 1 base and 7 bases respectively, with 5 bases between them. The CDR3 nucleotides are TGTGCCAGCAGCTTAGTGGGGGAGCAGTACTTC. Translation gives CASSLVGEQYF.

The CDR3 reads CASSQAGDYNEQFF. The DNA for the CDR3 is TGCGCCAGCAGCCAAGCAGGAGACTACAATGAGCAGTTCTTC. V is TRBV4-3 and J is TRBJ2-1; the D is unclear. Germline CDR1 is LGHNA and CDR2 is YSLEER. The CDR3 runs 14 residues. V was shortened by 1 base and J by 3 bases, with 7 bases between the two germline ends.

In regard to this clone: Other DNA variants within this sample encode the same CDR3. The gene calls are TRBV10-3 and TRBJ2-7; D gene unclear. The germline CDR1 and CDR2 sequences are ENHRY and SYGVKD. The CDR3 sequence is 13 residues long. V was pared by 0 bases and J by 4 bases, with 7 bases between. The CDR3 spells CAISESIGYEQYF. In DNA form, the CDR3 reads TGTGCCATCAGTGAGTCGATTGGGTACGAGCAGTACTTC.

A few counts support this clone. Germline and junction disagree at one end, which may indicate a read error. This chain connects TRBV7-7 to TRBJ1-2; 7 positions agree with TRBD1. The germline V gene encodes CDR1 SSHAT and CDR2 FNYEAQ (reference sequence). The CDR3 spans 14 residues. CDR3 region: CASSKGHRGRGYTF. The CDR3 nucleotides read TGTGCTAGCAGCAAGGGACACAGGGGACGAGGCTACACCTTC.

This clone was picked up one time. The chain employs TRBV10-3 and TRBJ2-2; D is unresolved. The CDR3 contains 14 residues. V was trimmed by 3 bases and J by 0 bases, leaving 5 bases between them. Germline values: CDR1 ENHRY, CDR2 SYGVKD. The CDR3 loop is CAISDRTNTGELFF. DNA for the CDR3: TGTGCCATCAGTGATCGGACGAACACCGGGGAGCTGTTTTTT.

The rearrangement joins TRBV4-1 to TRBJ2-7; D is perhaps TRBD1 (7 bases). This CDR3 spans 14 amino acids. The germline V gene has CDR1 MGHRA and CDR2 YSYEKL. Trimming cost V 0 bases and J 6 bases, with 12 bases left between them. This chain's CDR3 is CASSQDPRGVEQYF. The CDR3 DNA reads as TGCGCCAGCAGCCAAGATCCCAGGGGGGTCGAGCAGTACTTC.

This chain uses TRBV9 with TRBJ2-7; 8 nucleotides agree with TRBD2. CDR3 length: 15 residues. Unmatched junction bases numbered 10, after V lost 3 bases and J lost 5 bases. Germline values: CDR1 SGDLS, CDR2 YYNGEE. CDR3 DNA sequence: TGTGCCAGCAGCGCCGGGGGACTAGGTCACCACGAGCAGTACTTC. This translates into CASSAGGLGHHEQYF.

The table lists this clone with a count of one. The V gene is TRBV28, the J gene TRBJ2-1; D call uncertain. The CDR3 spans 14 residues. Germline lookup yields CDR1 MDHEN and CDR2 SYDVKM. V dropped 5 bases and J dropped 0 bases, with 8 bases sitting between them. The CDR3 sequence is CASSGVTSYNEQFF. In DNA, the CDR3 is TGTGCCAGCAGTGGCGTTACCTCCTACAATGAGCAGTTCTTC.

J is TRBJ2-1 and V is TRBV13; 9 bases match TRBD2. J was trimmed by 4 bases and V by 5 bases; bases with no gene match: 6. This CDR3 is built from 15 residues. In germline, CDR1 is PRHDT, CDR2 FYEKMQ (reference sequence). For the CDR3, the DNA is TGTGCCAGCAGCGCAACGACTAGCGGATACAATGAGCAGTTCTTC. Encoded protein: CASSATTSGYNEQFF.

The V call is TRBV9, the J call TRBJ1-1; 9 nucleotides agree with TRBD1. CDR3 length: 13 residues. V lost 1 base to trimming and J lost 7 bases; unmatched junction nucleotides: 2. Germline V CDR1 and CDR2: SGDLS, YYNGEE. The CDR3 nucleotides are TGTGCCAGCAGCGTAACAGGGGGCAGTGAAGCTTTCTTT. Protein sequence: CASSVTGGSEAFF.

This chain links TRBV4-1 with TRBJ1-1; D is uncertain. V was cut by 2 bases and J by 0 bases, with 4 bases left in between. The V gene's germline CDR1 is MGHRA and CDR2 YSYEKL. This CDR3 is built from 13 residues. The CDR3 is CASSQNVNTEAFF. CDR3 in DNA: TGCGCCAGCAGCCAAAACGTGAACACTGAAGCTTTCTTT.

To note about this clone: Within the sample, other DNA sequences also encode this same CDR3. The CDR3 loop reads CASRGGYYGYTF. CDR3 sequence (DNA): TGTGCCAGCAGGGGGGGGTACTATGGCTACACCTTC. This chain connects TRBV27 to TRBJ1-2, with D possibly being TRBD1 (5 bases). CDR1 is MNHEY, CDR2 SMNVEV, per germline (reference sequence). Trimming took 6 bases from V and 3 from J, leaving 8 bases between them. The CDR3 runs 12 residues.

V and J are TRBV19 and TRBJ1-6; D ambiguous. Germline CDR1 is LNHDA and CDR2 is SQIVND (reference sequence). Trimming shortened V by 3 bases and J by 9 bases, and 12 bases separated the two germline ends. The CDR3 length is 14 residues. The CDR3 DNA is TGTGCCAGTAGTATGACCGGTTTGAGTTCACCCCTCCACTTT. Amino acid sequence: CASSMTGLSSPLHF.

The V call is TRBV7-9, the J call TRBJ1-2; a weak D match, TRBD1 (6 bases). The CDR3 has 15 residues. Trimming pared 3 bases from V and 6 bases from J, leaving 17 bases between. Germline V gives CDR1 SEHNR, CDR2 FQNEAQ (reference sequence). CDR3: CASSFTTTGPDGYTF. The CDR3 DNA reads TGTGCCAGCAGCTTTACCACAACAGGGCCAGATGGCTACACCTTC.

This sequence joins TRBV7-9 and TRBJ2-5; perhaps TRBD2 as D (5 bases). Germline loops: CDR1 SEHNR, CDR2 FQNEAQ (reference sequence). The length of the CDR3 is 12 residues. V was pared by 8 bases and J by 5 bases, with 12 bases between. CDR3 in amino acids: CASDYPLETQYF. Written as DNA, the CDR3 is TGTGCCAGCGACTACCCCCTTGAGACCCAGTACTTC.

The chain is built from TRBV7-9 and TRBJ2-1; D may be TRBD1 or TRBD2 (6 bases each). Germline loops: CDR1 SEHNR, CDR2 FQNEAQ (reference sequence). The CDR3 sequence is 14 residues long. The V and J ends lost 7 bases and 7 bases respectively, with 17 bases between them. The CDR3 nucleotides read TGTGCCAGCACCCTAGGGGGGACCAATAATGAGCAGTTCTTC. Translation: CASTLGGTNNEQFF.

The chain employs TRBV7-9 and TRBJ2-1; no reliable D call. CDR1 SEHNR and CDR2 FQNEAQ come from the germline V gene (reference sequence). V lost 8 bases to trimming and J lost 5 bases, with 10 bases between them. The CDR3 has 12 residues. CDR3 in amino acids: CASRWGDNEQFF. CDR3 nucleotides: TGTGCCAGCCGCTGGGGTGACAATGAGCAGTTCTTC.

The chain is built from TRBV5-5 and TRBJ2-2; D remains unclear. The CDR3 loop spans 13 amino acids. CDR1 SGHKS and CDR2 YYEKEE come from the germline V gene (reference sequence). V lost 2 bases and J lost 1, with 3 bases in between. CDR3 residues: CASSFMNTGELFF. The CDR3 DNA follows: TGTGCCAGCAGCTTCATGAACACCGGGGAGCTGTTTTTT.

The rearrangement uses TRBV11-2 and TRBJ1-4, with D uncertain. The CDR3 is 17 residues long. CDR1 and CDR2 (germline): SGHAT, FQNNGV. The ends were cut back, 1 base at V and 0 bases at J, with 12 bases in the middle. The CDR3 DNA is TGTGCCAGCAGCTTAGTTGTCCCGCAGTCAACTAATGAAAAACTGTTTTTT. Its protein product is CASSLVVPQSTNEKLFF.

CDR3 nucleotides: TGTGCCAGCAGTGACAGGGTCACTAGCAATCAGCCCCAGCATTTT. Protein: CASSDRVTSNQPQHF. This chain uses TRBV27 with TRBJ1-5; 7 nucleotides agree with TRBD1. Looked up from germline, CDR1 is MNHEY and CDR2 is SMNVEV (reference sequence). This CDR3 has 15 residues. The V gene end was trimmed by 5 bases and the J gene end by 0 bases; junction bases not matched to a gene: 4.

The V gene is TRBV11-2, the J gene TRBJ2-7, with a tentative D call TRBD1 (5 bases). Germline V lookup: CDR1 SGHAT, CDR2 FQNNGV. Between the trimmed V and J ends, which lost 1 base and 7 bases, there was a span of 14 bases. This CDR3 is 14 amino acids long. CDR3: CASSLVSRAIEQYF. In DNA form, the CDR3 reads TGTGCCAGCAGCTTAGTTAGCAGGGCCATTGAGCAGTACTTC.

This chain joins TRBV2 and TRBJ2-7; D is uncertain. V lost 5 bases and J lost 6, with 8 bases in between. CDR3 length equals 11 residues. Germline V gives CDR1 SNHLY, CDR2 FYNNEI. CDR3 DNA sequence: TGTGCCAGCAGTCTTTGGGTCGAGCAGTACTTC. It translates to CASSLWVEQYF.

The sample holds one count of this clone. Other DNA sequences in this sample translate to the same CDR3. CDR3 in DNA: TGTGCCAGCAGCTTAACTCAGGGCTACGAGCAGTACTTC. Encoded protein: CASSLTQGYEQYF. The chain has TRBV11-2 and TRBJ2-7, with D possibly TRBD1 on 5 matching bases. Germline CDR1 and CDR2: SGHAT and FQNNGV. Trimming shortened V by 2 bases and J by 3 bases, and 8 bases separated the two germline ends. There are 13 residues in the CDR3.

CDR3 residues: CSAQGEGTGPLEQYF. CDR3 bases: TGCAGCGCGCAAGGGGAGGGGACAGGGCCCCTCGAGCAGTACTTC. The V and J genes are TRBV29-1 and TRBJ2-7, with 9 bases aligning to TRBD1. The CDR3 extends over 15 amino acids. V trimming: 7 bases; J trimming: 6 bases; junction bases outside the gene matches: 16. The germline CDR1 and CDR2 sequences are SQVTM and ANQGSEA.

This chain links TRBV19 with TRBJ2-7; D is possibly TRBD1 or TRBD2 (5 bases each). Trimming stripped 3 bases from V and 7 bases from J, with 16 bases between. CDR3 length: 14 amino acids. Per germline, CDR1 LNHDA and CDR2 SQIVND (reference sequence). The CDR3 sequence is CASSILGPTSEQYF. The CDR3 DNA reads as TGTGCCAGTAGTATCTTGGGACCAACCTCGGAGCAGTACTTC.

This clone was picked up a small number of times. The V call is TRBV7-2, the J call TRBJ1-2, with 8 bases fitting TRBD1. The CDR3 runs to 16 residues. Germline V gene lookup returns CDR1 SGHTA and CDR2 FQGNSA. V lost 1 base and J lost 2; bases outside the gene matches: 6. In DNA, the CDR3 is TGTGCCAGCAGCTTAGGAGGGACAGGACTCAACTATGGCTACACCTTC. Protein sequence: CASSLGGTGLNYGYTF.

This clone has a single count. The chain combines TRBV27 with TRBJ1-2, with TRBD1 as a possible D gene (6 bases). The germline V gene has CDR1 MNHEY and CDR2 SMNVEV (reference sequence). Trimming removed 5 bases at V and 9 bases at J, with 22 bases between. The CDR3 is made up of 15 amino acids. The DNA of the CDR3 is TGTGCCAGCAGTCCCCAGGGGATGGGGTTCGTGAGCTACACCTTC. Protein product: CASSPQGMGFVSYTF.

The rearrangement links TRBV19 to TRBJ1-1; the D gene is possibly TRBD1 (5 bases). The germline V and J ends were trimmed by 9 bases and 5 bases, with 10 bases remaining between them. Germline CDR1 is LNHDA and CDR2 is SQIVND (reference sequence). The CDR3 spans 11 residues. The CDR3: CASLKGTEAFF. The CDR3 DNA reads TGTGCCAGCCTCAAGGGGACTGAAGCTTTCTTT.